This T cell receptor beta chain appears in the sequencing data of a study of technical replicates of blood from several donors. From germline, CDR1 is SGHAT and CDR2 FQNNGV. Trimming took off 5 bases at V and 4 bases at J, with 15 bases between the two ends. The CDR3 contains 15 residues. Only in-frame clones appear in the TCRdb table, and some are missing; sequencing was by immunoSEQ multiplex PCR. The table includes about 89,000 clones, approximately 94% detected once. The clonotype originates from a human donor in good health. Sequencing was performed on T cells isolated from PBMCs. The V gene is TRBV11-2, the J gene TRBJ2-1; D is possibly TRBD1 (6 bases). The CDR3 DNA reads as TGTGCCAGCAGCGCCGACCCCGGACAGTACAATGAGCAGTTCTTC. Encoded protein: CASSADPGQYNEQFF.